A selection of T cell receptor beta chains follows, all from one sample in a study of T cells after yellow fever vaccination. TCRdb re-analysed the 5' RACE reads in MiXCR, keeping a single row per CDR3 protein. This sample has about 370,000 distinct CDR3 sequences, with roughly 10% found just once. The starting material was PBMCs, obtained on the day of the first yellow fever vaccination. Receptors were obtained from a man aged 18 to 29 who received the YFV17D yellow fever vaccine. Both conserved end residues are part of each CDR3. Size values are once, few and many counts, or a class for expanded clones, and some rows have none.

clone_size: NA; j_call: TRBJ2-1; v_call: TRBV12-3/TRBV12-4; cdr3_aa: CASSWAEGREQFF
clone_size: NA; j_call: TRBJ2-3; v_call: TRBV28; cdr3_aa: CASTLAAAGTSTDTQYF
clone_size: few; j_call: TRBJ2-3; v_call: TRBV10-1; cdr3_aa: CASSDGLPTDTQYF
clone_size: NA; j_call: TRBJ1-1; v_call: TRBV5-3; cdr3_aa: CARSRVPGQGLYTEAFF
clone_size: NA; j_call: TRBJ2-4; v_call: TRBV4-1; cdr3_aa: CASSQLPGGTSKNIQYF
clone_size: many; j_call: TRBJ2-1; v_call: TRBV5-1; cdr3_aa: CASSLETAAGQFF
clone_size: NA; j_call: TRBJ1-5; v_call: TRBV6-5; cdr3_aa: CASSYRGHNQPQHF
clone_size: NA; j_call: TRBJ2-7; v_call: TRBV13; cdr3_aa: CASSKGQVAEQYF
clone_size: few; j_call: TRBJ2-1; v_call: TRBV11-2; cdr3_aa: CASRKTGTHTYNEQFF
clone_size: many; j_call: TRBJ2-7; v_call: TRBV4-2; cdr3_aa: CASSQVEGSYEQYF
clone_size: NA; j_call: TRBJ1-2; v_call: TRBV5-5; cdr3_aa: CASSLSLDRPNYGYTF